This TCR beta chain was recovered during a study of blood T cell repertoires in COVID-19. At the level of the study: Samples representing acute and convalescent COVID-19 were sourced from the United States, Italy and Spain.

CDR1 and CDR2 from the germline V gene are SGDLS and YYNGEE. V was clipped by 2 bases and J by 3 bases; unmatched bases: 5. CDR3 size: 16 residues. Participant-reported clinical history was the basis for cohort assignment. Among Cohort 3 donors, those recovered had two negative PCRs, clearance, or symptom resolution. The table came from immunoSEQ multiplex PCR; TCRdb's copy has only in-frame clones and leaves some out. The table has about 320,000 clones, around nine tenths seen once; the top ten hold roughly 5.3%. The sequenced sample consisted of PBMCs or T cells enriched from blood (not recorded which). The chain joins TRBV9 to TRBJ2-3, with 11 nucleotides matching TRBD2. The origin of this receptor is a man aged 55-75 years who had recovered from COVID-19. The CDR3 bases are TGTGCCAGCAGCGTCTTAACTAGCGGGGGAACAGATACGCAGTATTTT. It translates to CASSVLTSGGTDTQYF.